This entry lists 8 T cell receptor beta chains sequenced from one sample in a study of tumor-infiltrating lymphocytes in primary liver carcinoma. TCR beta cDNA was prepared out of about 530 ng total RNA by means of a constant-region primer. Three-round nested multiplex PCR performed with slightly modified ARM-PCR produced the TCR beta libraries. TRBV1-TRBV30 forward primers and a C-beta reverse primer were used in the first two PCR rounds, which each ran for about 10 cycles. MiXCR, applied by TCRdb to the multiplex PCR reads, yields one record per CDR3 protein. The table includes tens of thousands of distinct CDR3 sequences, 70% to 85% detected once. The source material, about 20-30 mg of unsorted bulk tissue, was used to co-extract RNA and DNA. Sample: liver tumor tissue from sampling region 2. Subset: tumor region T2, inferior pole. The receptors originated from a man aged 35 to 55 with primary liver carcinoma and hepatitis B virus infection.

J is TRBJ2-5 and V is TRBV11-2; D is undetermined. V gave up 6 bases and J gave up 14 bases, with 22 bases separating them. From germline, CDR1 is SGHAT and CDR2 FQNNGV. The CDR3 consists of 13 residues. CDR3: CASSKGTQETHYF. CDR3 DNA: TGTGCCAGCAGTAAGGGCACACAAGAGACTCACTACTTC. The full variable domain, with the rest looked up from reference TRBV11-2 and TRBJ2-5, is EAGVAQSPRYKIIEKRQSVAFWCNPISGHATLYWYQQILGQGPKLLIQFQNNGVVDDSQLPKDRFSAERLKGVDSTLKIQPAKLEDSAVYLCASSKGTQETHYFGPGTRLLVL.

On this clonotype itself: With a much larger clone just one base away, this may be a read error. The chain employs TRBV6-5 and TRBJ1-5; 7 bases are a match to TRBD1. Germline CDR1 MNHEY, CDR2 SVGAGI. Trimming at V came to 6 bases and at J to 5 bases, leaving 13 bases not matched to a gene. The CDR3 extends over 16 amino acids. The CDR3 bases are TGTGCCAGCAGCTCCGAGGGGGCGTGGCAGGATCAGCCCCAGCATTTT. It translates to CASSSEGAWQDQPQHF.

Comment on this clonotype: Relative to the germline gene, one junction end is altered; a read error may explain this. The V gene is TRBV13, the J gene TRBJ2-3; 11 bases map to TRBD2. Germline V gives CDR1 PRHDT, CDR2 FYEKMQ (reference sequence). The CDR3 runs 18 residues. CDR3 residues: CAGSSLSSGRRKTDTQYF. Written as DNA, the CDR3 is TGTGCCGGCAGCTCCCTGTCTAGCGGGAGGAGGAAGACAGATACGCAGTATTTT.

V gene TRBV12-3 or TRBV12-4 combines with J gene TRBJ2-3; TRBD2 agrees at 11 bases. V lost 5 bases and J lost 11; bases outside the gene matches: 15. The CDR3 is 16 amino acids. The DNA of the CDR3 is TGTGCCAGCAGTCCACAAGGAACTAGCGGGAGCGTCGGGCAGTATTTT. Amino acid sequence: CASSPQGTSGSVGQYF.

The table lists this clonotype with a few counts. The genes are TRBV6-1 and TRBJ2-7; D is unclear. This CDR3 has 12 amino acids. Trimming left V 8 bases short and J 0 bases short, with 8 bases between. Germline V CDR1 and CDR2: MNHNS, SASEGT. The CDR3 loop reads CASCESSYEQYF. The CDR3 DNA reads TGTGCCAGCTGCGAGAGCTCCTACGAGCAGTACTTC.

This clonotype is deemed medium-sized. The chain carries TRBV6-5 and TRBJ2-7; no firm D call. Germline assignment: CDR1 MNHEY and CDR2 SVGAGI. The germline V and J ends were trimmed by 6 bases and 4 bases, with 7 bases remaining between them. The CDR3 totals 11 residues. CDR3 nucleotides: TGTGCCAGCAGGGTTGGATACGAGCAGTACTTC. Encoded protein: CASRVGYEQYF.

Details on this clonotype: At one end, the junction sequence differs from germline, possibly due to a read error. The CDR3 protein is CAISQGQQLYGYTF. CDR3 nucleotides: TGTGCCATCAGTCAAGGGCAGCAGCTCTATGGCTACACCTTC. This chain joins TRBV4-3 and TRBJ1-2; D gene ambiguous. CDR1 and CDR2 (germline): LGHNA, YSLEER. The CDR3 is made up of 14 amino acids.

The chain couples TRBV11-2 to TRBJ2-1, with unresolved D. Trimming removed 3 bases at V and 12 bases at J, with 18 bases between. The CDR3 extends over 14 amino acids. Germline V gene lookup returns CDR1 SGHAT and CDR2 FQNNGV. The CDR3 DNA sequence: TGTGCCAGCAGCTTTAAGTGGAGCTACAACGGGCAGTTCTTC. This gives the protein CASSFKWSYNGQFF.